Following are 14 T cell receptor beta chains from one sample sequenced in a study of OX40 agonist ivuxolimab in advanced cancers. Data came from immunoSEQ multiplex PCR; TCRdb stores just in-frame clones and leaves some out. Here the sample spans 55,000 to 80,000 clones, roughly nine tenths being singletons. The specimen was CD4+ or CD8+ T cells sorted from blood, collected in a trial of the OX40 agonist ivuxolimab. Receptor source: an adult with an advanced solid tumor such as melanoma, head and neck, liver or kidney cancer.

V is TRBV27 and J is TRBJ2-7, with 8 nucleotides matching TRBD2. With 3 bases clipped from V and 4 bases from J, the junction kept 8 bases outside the gene matches. CDR1 and CDR2 from the germline V gene are MNHEY and SMNVEV (reference sequence). The CDR3 has 15 amino acids. The CDR3 region has the DNA TGTGCCAGCAGTTTCTCGAGCGGGAGTGGGTACGAGCAGTACTTC. It is translated as CASSFSSGSGYEQYF.

This chain connects TRBV21-1 to TRBJ2-7; TRBD2 is the table's D call and was not checked against the DNA. TRBV21-1 is marked as a pseudogene. This CDR3 is built from 15 residues. The DNA of the CDR3 is TGTGCCAGCAGCAGGCCGGAGCGGGAGGGTTACGAGCAGTACTTC. It yields the protein CASSRPEREGYEQYF.

J is TRBJ1-5 and V is TRBV6-1; unclear D gene. Looked up from germline, CDR1 is MNHNS and CDR2 is SASEGT. The length of the CDR3 is 13 residues. Trimming pared 2 bases from V and 7 bases from J, leaving 9 bases between. CDR3 amino acids: CASSELVPQPQHF. The CDR3, as DNA: TGTGCCAGCAGTGAATTGGTTCCACAGCCCCAGCATTTT.

By sample fraction, this clone is medium-sized. The V gene is TRBV6-1, the J gene TRBJ2-1, with 9 bases that match TRBD2. CDR1 is MNHNS, CDR2 SASEGT, per germline. The length of the CDR3 is 14 residues. Trimming took 2 bases from V and 13 from J; bases not matched to a gene: 9. The CDR3 DNA reads as TGTGCCAGCAGTGAACGGGTTAGCGGGGGTCCACAGTTCTTC. Translation: CASSERVSGGPQFF.

The chain combines TRBV9 with TRBJ2-3; 10 bases agree with TRBD2. The ends lost 2 bases at V and 1 base at J; junction bases unmatched: 1. Per the germline V gene, CDR1 is SGDLS and CDR2 is YYNGEE. The CDR3 extends over 15 amino acids. The CDR3 is CASSVGTSGTDTQYF. The CDR3 region has the DNA TGTGCCAGCAGCGTGGGGACTAGCGGCACAGATACGCAGTATTTT.

V is TRBV30 and J is TRBJ2-6; the D is unclear. Trimming stripped 2 bases from V and 1 base from J, with 6 bases between. From germline, CDR1 is GTSNPN and CDR2 SVGIG (reference sequence). The CDR3 has 14 residues. The CDR3: CAWSLLSGANVLTF. The DNA for the CDR3 is TGTGCCTGGAGTTTGCTGTCTGGGGCCAACGTCCTGACTTTC.

This chain connects TRBV27 to TRBJ2-1; 13 nucleotides align to TRBD2. The CDR3 is 18 residues long. Unmatched junction bases numbered 9, after V lost 2 bases and J lost 5 bases. The V gene's germline CDR1 is MNHEY and CDR2 SMNVEV (reference sequence). CDR3 bases: TGTGCCAGCAGTTTAACTAGCGGGAGGGCCCTCCTCCACAATGAGCAGTTCTTC. Protein: CASSLTSGRALLHNEQFF.

The chain links TRBV6-1 to TRBJ2-2; D possibly corresponds to TRBD1 (5 bases). Germline loops: CDR1 MNHNS, CDR2 SASEGT. V was shortened by 8 bases and J by 0 bases, with 10 bases between the two germline ends. CDR3 length equals 14 residues. The CDR3 here is CASYMGPNTGELFF. Here the CDR3 DNA reads TGTGCCAGCTATATGGGGCCGAACACCGGGGAGCTGTTTTTT.

V and J are TRBV27 and TRBJ2-3; D is perhaps TRBD2 (5 bases). The V gene's germline CDR1 is MNHEY and CDR2 SMNVEV (reference sequence). V was trimmed by 5 bases and J by 6 bases, leaving 15 bases between them. The CDR3 sequence is 14 residues long. This CDR3 reads CASSPRAGGDTQYF. The CDR3 DNA is TGTGCCAGCAGTCCCCGGGCAGGCGGGGATACGCAGTATTTT.

V and J are TRBV7-3 and TRBJ1-1; the D is unclear. Germline values: CDR1 SGHTA, CDR2 FQGTGA. V was trimmed by 4 bases and J by 7 bases, leaving 13 bases between them. The CDR3 covers 13 residues. CDR3 region: CASSSQFGGEAFF. The CDR3 nucleotides read TGTGCCAGCAGCTCCCAGTTTGGAGGTGAAGCTTTCTTT.

This sequence joins TRBV6-1 and TRBJ1-5; no definite D call. This CDR3 is 15 amino acids long. V was pared by 3 bases and J by 2 bases, with 11 bases between. Germline V gene lookup returns CDR1 MNHNS and CDR2 SASEGT. The CDR3 spells CASSDRGFGNQPQHF. The CDR3 DNA reads as TGTGCCAGCAGTGATCGGGGTTTTGGCAATCAGCCCCAGCATTTT.

This clone was detected ten times or more. The V call is TRBV16, the J call TRBJ1-2; no firm D call. Trimming removed 1 base at V and 8 bases at J, with 11 bases between. There are 13 residues in the CDR3. Germline assignment: CDR1 KGHSY and CDR2 FQNENV. The chain's CDR3 is CASSQLGVHGYTF. As DNA, the CDR3 is TGTGCCAGCAGCCAATTGGGTGTACACGGCTACACCTTC.

The V and J genes are TRBV7-9 and TRBJ2-7, with 10 nucleotides matching TRBD1. J gave up 6 bases and V 1 base, and 9 bases lay outside the gene matches. Germline assignment: CDR1 SEHNR and CDR2 FQNEAQ (reference sequence). This CDR3 comprises 16 residues. CDR3 sequence: CASSLVGDRGVGEQYF. The DNA of the CDR3 is TGTGCCAGCAGCTTAGTCGGGGACAGGGGAGTAGGCGAGCAGTACTTC.

As to this clone: The junction and the germline gene differ at one end; a read error may be behind it. The chain recombines TRBV5-4 with TRBJ2-5; D gene uncertain. This CDR3 comprises 13 residues. CDR1 and CDR2 (germline): SGHNT, YYREEE (reference sequence). Here the CDR3 reads CTSSPHIQETQYF. The CDR3 nucleotides read TGTACCAGCAGCCCCCATATACAAGAGACCCAGTACTTC.